The sequence of this T cell receptor beta chain was determined in a study of T cells in Graves' hyperthyroidism and ophthalmopathy. Study-wide results and limits: In the analysis, a 13 V-J model separated ophthalmopathy from stable hyperthyroidism.

Patients with uncontrolled infections, other autoimmune diseases, pregnancy or lactation were excluded. Under 12 ml fresh peripheral blood yielded the PBMCs. The V and J ends lost 3 bases and 3 bases respectively, with 11 bases between them. The germline CDR1 and CDR2 sequences are MDHEN and SYDVKM. This CDR3 has 15 amino acids. As for this clonotype: Its antigen remains unidentified.

TCR beta CDR3 regions were amplified from RNA. A set of HTBI primers served as the primers for a first-round RT-PCR of the TCR CDR3. TCRdb called the multiplex PCR reads again in MiXCR, with one record for every CDR3 protein. Of around 600,000 distinct CDR3 sequences detected, 14% appear once; the ten largest clones hold 12%. Sequenced input: blood. V is TRBV28 and J is TRBJ2-2, with D possibly TRBD1 on 5 matching bases. The receptor was derived from a woman aged 45-65 years with Graves' ophthalmopathy. The CDR3 bases are TGTGCCAGCAGTTTGATACAGGAGCACACCGGGGAGCTGTTTTTT. This gives the protein CASSLIQEHTGELFF. Full variable domain (missing parts from reference TRBV28 and TRBJ2-2): DVKVTQSSRYLVKRTGEKVFLECVQDMDHENMFWYRQDPGLGLRLIYFSYDVKMKEKGDIPEGYSVSREKKERFSLILESASTNQTSMYLCASSLIQEHTGELFFGEGSRLTVL.